This T cell receptor (beta chain) comes out of a study of blood T cell repertoires in COVID-19. Study background: Sites across the United States, Italy and Spain contributed samples from acute and convalescent COVID-19.

This CDR3 has 14 amino acids. V trimming: 4 bases; J trimming: 5 bases; junction bases outside the gene matches: 6. CDR1 is SGHDN, CDR2 FVKESK, per germline. Clinical histories supplied by participants themselves formed the basis of cohort assignment. This clone was seen more than once but under ten times. Distinct nucleotide sequences in the sample also encode this CDR3. The method was immunoSEQ multiplex PCR; TCRdb's version includes in-frame clones alone and lacks a portion of them. The table records fewer than 600,000 clones, approximately 87% of them present only once. Material for sequencing was PBMCs or T cells enriched from blood (not recorded which). The origin of this receptor is a woman aged 40 to 50 who had recovered from COVID-19. The V call is TRBV14, the J call TRBJ2-7, with 9 bases that match TRBD1. CDR3 in amino acids: CASSLGQGFHEQYF. CDR3 nucleotide sequence: TGTGCCAGCAGCCTGGGACAGGGTTTCCACGAGCAGTACTTC.